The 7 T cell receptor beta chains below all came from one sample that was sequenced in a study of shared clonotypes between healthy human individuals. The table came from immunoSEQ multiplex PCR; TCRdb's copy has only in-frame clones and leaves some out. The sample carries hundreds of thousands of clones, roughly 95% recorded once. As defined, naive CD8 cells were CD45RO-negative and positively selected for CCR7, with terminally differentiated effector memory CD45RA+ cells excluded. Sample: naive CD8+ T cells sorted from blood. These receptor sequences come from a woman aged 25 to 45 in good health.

The CDR3 loop is CASGTSGPTGELFF. Written as DNA, the CDR3 is TGTGCCAGTGGGACTAGCGGTCCCACCGGGGAGCTGTTTTTT. This sequence joins TRBV27 and TRBJ2-2, with 11 bases fitting TRBD2. The J segment lost 4 bases and the V segment lost 9 bases, leaving 4 bases of the junction unmatched. CDR1 MNHEY and CDR2 SMNVEV come from the germline V gene (reference sequence). The CDR3 length is 14 residues.

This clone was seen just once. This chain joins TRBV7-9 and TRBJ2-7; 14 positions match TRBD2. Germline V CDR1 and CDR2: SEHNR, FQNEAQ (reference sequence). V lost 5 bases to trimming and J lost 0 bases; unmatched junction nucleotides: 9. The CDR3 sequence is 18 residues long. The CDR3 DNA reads TGTGCCAGCAGCATCGGACTAGCGGGAGGTGCGAGCTCCTACGAGCAGTACTTC. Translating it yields CASSIGLAGGASSYEQYF.

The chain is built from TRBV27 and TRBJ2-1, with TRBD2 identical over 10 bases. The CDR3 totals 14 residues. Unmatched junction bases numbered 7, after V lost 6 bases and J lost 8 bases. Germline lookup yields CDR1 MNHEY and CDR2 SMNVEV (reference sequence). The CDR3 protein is CASSPSGSFYEQFF. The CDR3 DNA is TGTGCCAGCAGCCCTAGCGGGAGTTTCTATGAGCAGTTCTTC.

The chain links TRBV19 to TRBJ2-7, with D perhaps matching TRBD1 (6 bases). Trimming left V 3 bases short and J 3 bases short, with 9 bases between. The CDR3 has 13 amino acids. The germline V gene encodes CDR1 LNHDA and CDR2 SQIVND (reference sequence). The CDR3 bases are TGTGCCAGTAGTATTACAGGGCTCTACGAGCAGTACTTC. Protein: CASSITGLYEQYF.

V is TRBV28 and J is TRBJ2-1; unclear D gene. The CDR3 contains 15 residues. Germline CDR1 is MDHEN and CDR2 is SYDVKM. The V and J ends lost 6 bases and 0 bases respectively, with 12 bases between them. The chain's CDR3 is CASSEAPSSYNEQFF. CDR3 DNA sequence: TGTGCCAGCAGCGAGGCCCCTAGCTCCTACAATGAGCAGTTCTTC.

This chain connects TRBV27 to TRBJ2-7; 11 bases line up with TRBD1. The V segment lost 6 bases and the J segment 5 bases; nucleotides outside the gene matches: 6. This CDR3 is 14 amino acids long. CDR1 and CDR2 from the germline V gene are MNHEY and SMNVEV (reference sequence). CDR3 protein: CASSWTGGPHEQYF. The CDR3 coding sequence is TGTGCCAGCAGCTGGACAGGGGGCCCGCACGAGCAGTACTTC.

The CDR3 nucleotides read TGTGCCAGCAGCCAAGATCGGCTAGCGGGAGATACGCAGTATTTT. Amino acids: CASSQDRLAGDTQYF. The rearrangement links TRBV4-2 to TRBJ2-3, with 8 bases that match TRBD2. CDR3 length: 15 residues. V shed 0 bases and J 5 bases; nucleotides not matched to a gene: 4. CDR1 and CDR2 (germline): LGHNA, YNFKEQ.